Below, one T cell receptor (beta chain) is given with its context. The antigen is unknown. These data are taken from a study of T cell responses to AZD1222 COVID-19 vaccine. Repertoires were generated with immunoSEQ multiplex PCR, while TCRdb's copy carries only in-frame clones and drops some. The data hold 150,000 or so clones, with 80% to 90% observed a single time. After removal of 2 bases from V and 2 bases from J, the junction contained 8 bases not matched to a gene. Looked up from germline, CDR1 is MGHRA and CDR2 is YSYEKL. CDR3 length: 17 amino acids. The study's findings and limits: With two AZD1222 doses given, Spike-specific TCR breadth and depth both rose.

The chain is built from TRBV4-1 and TRBJ2-3; 9 bases match TRBD2. The clonotype comes from an adult in good health. Source: peripheral blood, taken on day 0 of AZD1222 vaccination. The DNA of the CDR3 is TGCGCCAGCAGCCAACTTCGGAGCGGGAGGCACACAGATACGCAGTATTTT. Translated: CASSQLRSGRHTDTQYF.